The 18 T cell receptor beta chains in this list originate from one sample, sequenced in a study of cytomegalovirus exposure and HLA in healthy donors. Primers for the PCR totalled 60 Vbeta and 13 Jbeta. TCRdb keeps only in-frame clones here, not all; method: immunoSEQ multiplex PCR. Of 90,000 to 120,000 clones listed, 81% were seen once; the top ten hold 2% to 2.5%. The sample was PBMCs. The receptors were sampled from a man younger than 40 in good health and CMV-seronegative.

The chain carries TRBV7-6 and TRBJ2-1, with D perhaps matching TRBD2 (6 bases). The CDR3 has 14 residues. Germline CDR1 and CDR2: SGHVS and FNYEAQ. V shed 1 base and J shed 10 bases, with 14 bases lying between them. Written as DNA, the CDR3 is TGTGCCAGCAGCTTAGTGGGGGGACTGGGAGAGCAGTTCTTC. As protein: CASSLVGGLGEQFF. The complete variable domain, with remaining parts taken from reference TRBV7-6 and TRBJ2-1, reads GAGVSQSPRYKVTKRGQDVALRCDPISGHVSLYWYRQALGQGPEFLTYFNYEAQQDKSGLPNDRFSAERPEGSISTLTIQRTEQRDSAMYRCASSLVGGLGEQFFGPGTRLTVL.

The chain links TRBV28 to TRBJ2-3; possibly TRBD1 for D (6 bases). CDR1 and CDR2 from the germline V gene are MDHEN and SYDVKM. This CDR3 region has 15 residues. The V gene lost 4 bases and the J gene lost 2 bases, with 13 bases spanning the gap. The CDR3 protein is CASSSRGLDTDTQYF. In DNA, the CDR3 is TGTGCCAGCAGTTCCAGGGGCCTCGACACAGATACGCAGTATTTT.

The J gene is TRBJ1-6, the V gene TRBV12-1; TRBD1, the D gene given by the table, was not confirmed from the DNA. TRBV12-1 corresponds to a pseudogene. The CDR3 length is 16 residues. As DNA, the CDR3 is TGTGCCAGCATCCCAGGGGGAGCCCTAAGGCCTCCTCTCCTCCACTTT. This sequence encodes CASIPGGALRPPLLHF.

This clone has a single count. The CDR3 DNA is TGTGCCTGGAGGCCCAAAGGCGGTGTAGCCAAAAACATTCAGTACTTC. It codes for CAWRPKGGVAKNIQYF. The chain employs TRBV30 and TRBJ2-4, with D hard to call. V lost 3 bases and J 0 bases, leaving 15 bases between the germline ends. The V gene's germline CDR1 is GTSNPN and CDR2 SVGIG (reference sequence). The CDR3 is made up of 16 amino acids.

The chain employs TRBV6-5 and TRBJ2-5, with 10 bases identical to TRBD1. Germline V gives CDR1 MNHEY, CDR2 SVGAGI. This CDR3 has 13 residues. V shed 6 bases and J 5 bases; nucleotides not matched to a gene: 3. The CDR3 DNA sequence: TGTGCCAGCAGGAGGGACAGGGGCGAGACCCAGTACTTC. Its protein is CASRRDRGETQYF.

The chain carries TRBV2 and TRBJ2-2; 13 nucleotides line up with TRBD2. Germline-derived CDR1 and CDR2 are SNHLY and FYNNEI. Unmatched junction bases numbered 8, after V lost 6 bases and J lost 10 bases. The CDR3 extends over 15 amino acids. CDR3 DNA sequence: TGTGCCAGCAGACCCGGACTAGCGGGGGTGGAGGAGCTGTTTTTT. This codes for CASRPGLAGVEELFF.

The V gene is TRBV7-9, the J gene TRBJ1-4; D is undetermined. Trimming removed 4 bases at V and 6 bases at J, with 15 bases between. CDR1 is SEHNR and CDR2 is FQNEAQ in the germline V gene (reference sequence). The CDR3 totals 15 residues. CDR3 sequence (DNA): TGTGCCAGCAGCTCGCGAGCCGCGGCGGATGAAAAACTGTTTTTT. Its translation: CASSSRAAADEKLFF.

The V and J genes are TRBV10-1 and TRBJ2-1; TRBD2 aligns across 9 bases. Germline loops: CDR1 WNHNN, CDR2 SYGVQD (reference sequence). V lost 6 bases, J lost 9 bases, and 15 bases stayed unmatched. The CDR3 has 16 amino acids. The CDR3 sequence is CASRPTRLAEMGEQFF. CDR3 in DNA: TGCGCCAGCAGACCCACCCGACTAGCGGAGATGGGTGAGCAGTTCTTC.

The chain has TRBV7-9 and TRBJ1-1; D perhaps matches TRBD1 (5 bases). V lost 4 bases, J lost 2 bases, and 11 bases lay in between. The germline CDR1 and CDR2 sequences are SEHNR and FQNEAQ (reference sequence). This CDR3 contains 14 residues. CDR3 bases: TGTGCCAGCAGCTCTTCAGACAGTAACACTGAAGCTTTCTTT. This codes for CASSSSDSNTEAFF.

The chain has TRBV11-2 and TRBJ2-5; possibly TRBD2 for D (6 bases). The V end was cut by 0 bases, the J end by 5 bases, with 16 bases between. The V gene's germline CDR1 is SGHAT and CDR2 FQNNGV. The CDR3 contains 16 residues. CDR3 loop: CASSLEGRTSLETQYF. The CDR3 DNA sequence: TGTGCCAGCAGCTTAGAAGGCAGAACTAGCTTGGAGACCCAGTACTTC.

The chain has TRBV29-1 and TRBJ1-2, with 8 nucleotides matching TRBD1. Germline V gene sequence: CDR1 SQVTM, CDR2 ANQGSEA. The CDR3 has 13 residues. V was clipped by 4 bases and J by 7 bases; unmatched bases: 8. The CDR3 DNA follows: TGCAGCGTTGGCGGACAGGGATGGGGTGGCTACACCTTC. Translated: CSVGGQGWGGYTF.

This chain connects TRBV5-1 to TRBJ2-7; weak D call: TRBD1 (5 bases). With 4 bases removed from V and 5 bases from J, the gap between germline ends came to 19 bases. CDR1 and CDR2 from the germline V gene are SGHRS and YFSETQ. The CDR3 totals 15 residues. CDR3 nucleotide sequence: TGCGCCAGCAGCCCGCTCCTCAGGGTCCCCCACGAGCAGTACTTC. Amino acids: CASSPLLRVPHEQYF.

The J gene is TRBJ1-3, the V gene TRBV25-1; D gene ambiguous. V lost 8 bases and J 0 bases, leaving 11 bases between the germline ends. Germline loops: CDR1 MGHDK, CDR2 SYGVNS. CDR3 length: 14 residues. The CDR3 sequence: CASAVGGSGNTIYF. The CDR3 nucleotides are TGTGCCAGCGCGGTGGGAGGCTCTGGAAACACCATATATTTT.

J is TRBJ1-1 and V is TRBV30; D is perhaps TRBD1 (6 bases). The germline gives CDR1 GTSNPN, CDR2 SVGIG (reference sequence). The CDR3 runs to 12 residues. The V and J ends lost 2 bases and 10 bases respectively, with 14 bases between them. The CDR3 sequence: CAWSTGQPRAFF. CDR3 nucleotides: TGTGCCTGGAGTACCGGACAGCCCAGAGCTTTCTTT.

This rearrangement joins TRBV30 to TRBJ2-2, with TRBD1 matching over 7 bases. From germline, CDR1 is GTSNPN and CDR2 SVGIG (reference sequence). The CDR3 loop spans 13 amino acids. The V gene end was trimmed by 2 bases and the J gene end by 7 bases; junction bases not matched to a gene: 4. CDR3 nucleotide sequence: TGTGCCTGGAGTCCCAGGGGGTACGGGGAGCTGTTTTTT. Translated: CAWSPRGYGELFF. Looking up the rest from reference TRBV30 and TRBJ2-2 gives the full variable domain: SQTIHQWPATLVQPVGSPLSLECTVEGTSNPNLYWYRQAAGRGLQLLFYSVGIGQISSEVPQNLSASRPQDRQFILSSKKLLLSDSGFYLCAWSPRGYGELFFGEGSRLTVL.

This clone appeared a single time. This sequence joins TRBV6-1 and TRBJ2-5; TRBD1 might be the D (5 bases). The closer fit of TRBJ2-7 to the DNA end suggests the J call may be wrong. CDR3 size: 13 residues. Germline CDR1 and CDR2: MNHNS and SASEGT. CDR3 coding DNA: TGTGCCAGCAAAGGACAATACTCCTACGAGCAGTACTTC. Translation gives CASKGQYSYEQYF.

The gene calls are TRBV19 and TRBJ1-6; 7 bases align to TRBD1. CDR3 length: 15 residues. Germline CDR1 and CDR2: LNHDA and SQIVND (reference sequence). Trimming removed 5 bases from V and 9 bases from J; junction bases left unmatched: 10. CDR3 sequence (DNA): TGTGCCAGTAGTTACACCGACAGGGACGGTTCACCCCTCCACTTT. Amino acids: CASSYTDRDGSPLHF.

As for this clone: At one boundary the junction diverges from the germline segment, which might be a read error. The V call is TRBV2, the J call TRBJ2-4, with D possibly TRBD1 on 5 matching bases. Germline V lookup: CDR1 SNHLY, CDR2 FYNNEI. This CDR3 has 10 amino acids. The chain's CDR3 is CASSGGIQCF. The CDR3 region has the DNA TGTGCCAGCAGTGGGGGCATTCAGTGCTTC.